Listed here is a single TCR beta chain. This specimen comes from a study of shared clonotypes between healthy human individuals. Deep-level settings were used for running the assay. Assay used: immunoSEQ multiplex PCR; TCRdb lists only in-frame clones, some missing. The profile covers about 690,000 clones, with 80% to 95% appearing a single time and about 33% taken by the ten largest. This CDR3 contains 18 residues. Looked up from germline, CDR1 is SGHVS and CDR2 is FQNEAQ. Losses at the gene ends were 3 bases for V and 9 bases for J; bases not matched to a gene: 15. Sequencing was done on a sample of memory CD8+ T cells from PBMCs. Documented subset: CD45RO+ cells pooled with CCR7-negative TemRA cells. The chain couples TRBV7-8 to TRBJ2-1, with 12 bases aligning to TRBD2. The clonotype originates from a man younger than 35 in good health. Some clones in this sample may be carry-over from other donors' samples. The CDR3 spells CASSFVPPSGRASFEQFF. In nucleotides, the CDR3 is TGTGCCAGCAGCTTCGTCCCCCCTAGCGGGAGGGCTTCGTTTGAGCAGTTCTTC. Together with reference TRBV7-8 and TRBJ2-1, the CDR3 gives the full variable domain: GAGVSQSPRYKVAKRGQDVALRCDPISGHVSLFWYQQALGQGPEFLTYFQNEAQLDKSGLPSDRFFAERPEGSVSTLKIQRTQQEDSAVYLCASSFVPPSGRASFEQFFGPGTRLTVL.